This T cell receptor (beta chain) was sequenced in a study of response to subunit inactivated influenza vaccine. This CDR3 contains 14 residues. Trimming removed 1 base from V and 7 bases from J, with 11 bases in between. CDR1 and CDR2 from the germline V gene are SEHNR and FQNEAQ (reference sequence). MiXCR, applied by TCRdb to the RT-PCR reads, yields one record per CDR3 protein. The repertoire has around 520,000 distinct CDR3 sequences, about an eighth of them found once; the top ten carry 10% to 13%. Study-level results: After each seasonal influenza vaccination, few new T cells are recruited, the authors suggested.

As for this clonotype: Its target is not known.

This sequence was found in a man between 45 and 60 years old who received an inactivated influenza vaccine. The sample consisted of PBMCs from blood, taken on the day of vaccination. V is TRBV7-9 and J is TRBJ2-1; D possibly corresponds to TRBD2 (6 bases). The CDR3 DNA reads TGTGCCAGCAGCTTAGACATAGGGAGGAATGAGCAGTTCTTC. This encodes CASSLDIGRNEQFF.